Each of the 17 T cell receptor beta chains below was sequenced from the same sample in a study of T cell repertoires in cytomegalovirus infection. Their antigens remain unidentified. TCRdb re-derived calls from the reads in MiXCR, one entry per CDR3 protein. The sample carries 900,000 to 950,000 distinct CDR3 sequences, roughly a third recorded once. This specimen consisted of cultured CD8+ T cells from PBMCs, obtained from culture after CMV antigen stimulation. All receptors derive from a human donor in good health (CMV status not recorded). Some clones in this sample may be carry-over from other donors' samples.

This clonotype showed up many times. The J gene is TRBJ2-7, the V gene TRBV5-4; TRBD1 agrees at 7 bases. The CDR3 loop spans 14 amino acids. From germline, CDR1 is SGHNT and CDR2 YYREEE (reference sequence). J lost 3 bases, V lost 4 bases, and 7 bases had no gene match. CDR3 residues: CASSPRQGDYEQYF. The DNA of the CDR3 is TGTGCCAGCAGCCCGCGACAGGGAGACTACGAGCAGTACTTC. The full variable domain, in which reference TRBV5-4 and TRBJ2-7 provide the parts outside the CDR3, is ETGVTQSPTHLIKTRGQQVTLRCSSQSGHNTVSWYQQALGQGPQFIFQYYREEENGRGNFPPRFSGLQFPNYSSELNVNALELDDSALYLCASSPRQGDYEQYFGPGTRLTVT.

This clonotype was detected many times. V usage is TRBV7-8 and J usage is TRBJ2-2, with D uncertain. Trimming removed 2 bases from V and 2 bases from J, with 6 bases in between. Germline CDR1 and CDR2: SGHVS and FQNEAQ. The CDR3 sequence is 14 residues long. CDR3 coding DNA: TGTGCCAGCAGCTTATCCCTTAACACCGGGGAGCTGTTTTTT. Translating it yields CASSLSLNTGELFF.

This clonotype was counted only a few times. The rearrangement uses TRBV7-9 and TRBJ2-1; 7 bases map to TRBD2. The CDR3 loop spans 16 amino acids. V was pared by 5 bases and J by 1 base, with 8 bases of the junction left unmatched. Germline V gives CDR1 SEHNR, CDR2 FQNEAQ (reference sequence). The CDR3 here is CASSAQRGVSYNEQFF. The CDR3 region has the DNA TGTGCCAGCAGCGCCCAACGGGGGGTTTCCTACAATGAGCAGTTCTTC.

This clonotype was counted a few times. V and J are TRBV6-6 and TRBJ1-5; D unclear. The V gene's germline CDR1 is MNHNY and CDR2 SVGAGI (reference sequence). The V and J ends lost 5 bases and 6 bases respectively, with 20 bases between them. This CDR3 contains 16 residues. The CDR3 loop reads CASSPAVAFRGQPQHF. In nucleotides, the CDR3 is TGTGCCAGCAGTCCTGCAGTCGCTTTTCGAGGTCAGCCCCAGCATTTT.

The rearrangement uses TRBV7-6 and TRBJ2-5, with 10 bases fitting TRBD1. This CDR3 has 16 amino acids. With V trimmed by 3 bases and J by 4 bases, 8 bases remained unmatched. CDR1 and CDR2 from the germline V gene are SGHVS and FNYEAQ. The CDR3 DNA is TGTGCCAGCAGCTTTAGACAGGGGGCCAGAACAGAGACCCAGTACTTC. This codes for CASSFRQGARTETQYF.

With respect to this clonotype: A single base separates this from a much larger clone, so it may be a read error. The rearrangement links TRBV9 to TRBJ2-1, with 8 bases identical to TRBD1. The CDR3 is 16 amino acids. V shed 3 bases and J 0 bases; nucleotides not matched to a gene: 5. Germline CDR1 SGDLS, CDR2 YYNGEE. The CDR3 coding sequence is TGTGCCAGCAGCGGACGGACAGGGACCTCCTACAATGAGCAGTTCTTC. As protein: CASSGRTGTSYNEQFF.

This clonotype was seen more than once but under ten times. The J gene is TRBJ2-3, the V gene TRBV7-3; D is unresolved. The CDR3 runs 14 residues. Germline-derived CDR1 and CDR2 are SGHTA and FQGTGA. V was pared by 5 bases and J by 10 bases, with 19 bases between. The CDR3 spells CASSPNAEFWAQYF. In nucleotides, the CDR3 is TGTGCCAGCAGCCCCAATGCGGAGTTCTGGGCGCAGTATTTT.

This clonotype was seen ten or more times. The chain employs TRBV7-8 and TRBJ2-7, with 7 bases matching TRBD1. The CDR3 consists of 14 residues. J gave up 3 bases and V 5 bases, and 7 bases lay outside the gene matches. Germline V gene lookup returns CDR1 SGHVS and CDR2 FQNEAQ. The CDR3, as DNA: TGTGCCAGCAGCCACCGGGACAGCTACTACGAGCAGTACTTC. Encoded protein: CASSHRDSYYEQYF.

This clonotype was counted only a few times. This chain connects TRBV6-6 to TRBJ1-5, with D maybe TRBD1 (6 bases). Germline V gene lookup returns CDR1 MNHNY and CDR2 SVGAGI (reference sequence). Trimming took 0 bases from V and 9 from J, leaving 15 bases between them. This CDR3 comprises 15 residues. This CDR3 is CASSYSNGGRWPQHF. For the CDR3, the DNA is TGTGCCAGCAGTTACTCGAACGGGGGCAGGTGGCCCCAGCATTTT.

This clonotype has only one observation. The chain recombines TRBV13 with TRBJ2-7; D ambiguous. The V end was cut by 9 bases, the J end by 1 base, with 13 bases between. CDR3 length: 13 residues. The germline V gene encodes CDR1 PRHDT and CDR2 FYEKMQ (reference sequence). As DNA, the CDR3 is TGTGCCAGTCAGTCCCAGGATTCCTACGAGCAGTACTTC. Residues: CASQSQDSYEQYF.

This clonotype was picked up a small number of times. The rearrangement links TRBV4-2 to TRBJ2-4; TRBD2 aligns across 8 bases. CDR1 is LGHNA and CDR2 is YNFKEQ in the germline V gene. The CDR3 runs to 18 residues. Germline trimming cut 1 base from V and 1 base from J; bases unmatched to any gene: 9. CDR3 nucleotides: TGTGCCAGCAGCCAAGGGGAGGGCGGGGGGACGGCCAAAAACATTCAGTACTTC. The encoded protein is CASSQGEGGGTAKNIQYF.

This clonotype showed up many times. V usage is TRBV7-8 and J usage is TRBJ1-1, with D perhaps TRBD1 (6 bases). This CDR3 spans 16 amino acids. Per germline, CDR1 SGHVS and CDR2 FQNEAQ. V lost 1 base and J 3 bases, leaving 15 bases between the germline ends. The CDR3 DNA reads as TGTGCCAGCAGCTTAGTCCGCAGGGGCCACCACACTGAAGCTTTCTTT. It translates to CASSLVRRGHHTEAFF.

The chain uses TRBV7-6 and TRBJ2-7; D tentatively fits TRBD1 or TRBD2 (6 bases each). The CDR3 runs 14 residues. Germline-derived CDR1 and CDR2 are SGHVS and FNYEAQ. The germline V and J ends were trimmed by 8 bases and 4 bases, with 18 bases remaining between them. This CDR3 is CASSYGGPQYEQYF. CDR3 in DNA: TGTGCCAGCTCTTATGGGGGGCCGCAATACGAGCAGTACTTC.

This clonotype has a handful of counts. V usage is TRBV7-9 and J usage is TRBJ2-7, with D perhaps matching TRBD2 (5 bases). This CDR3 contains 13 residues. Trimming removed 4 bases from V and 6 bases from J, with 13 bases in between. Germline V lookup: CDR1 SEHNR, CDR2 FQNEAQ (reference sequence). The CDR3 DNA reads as TGTGCCAGCAGCTCTATTCCGGGGATCGAGCAGTACGTC. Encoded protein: CASSSIPGIEQYV.

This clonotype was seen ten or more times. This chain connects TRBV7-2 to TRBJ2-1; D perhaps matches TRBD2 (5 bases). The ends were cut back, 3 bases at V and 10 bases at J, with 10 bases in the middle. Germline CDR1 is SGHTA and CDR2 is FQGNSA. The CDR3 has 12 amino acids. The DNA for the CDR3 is TGTGCCAGCAGCTTCGGACTCGTGGAGCAGTTCTTC. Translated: CASSFGLVEQFF.

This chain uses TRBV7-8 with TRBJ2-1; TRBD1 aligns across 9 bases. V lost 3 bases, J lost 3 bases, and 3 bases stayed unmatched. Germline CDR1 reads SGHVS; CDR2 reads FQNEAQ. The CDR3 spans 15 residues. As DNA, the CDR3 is TGTGCCAGCAGCTTCCAGACAGGGGGCTACAATGAGCAGTTCTTC. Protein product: CASSFQTGGYNEQFF.

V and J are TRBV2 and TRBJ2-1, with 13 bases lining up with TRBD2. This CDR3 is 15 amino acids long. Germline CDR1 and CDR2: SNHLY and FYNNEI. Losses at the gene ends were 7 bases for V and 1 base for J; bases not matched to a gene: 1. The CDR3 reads CASMGLAGSYNEQFF. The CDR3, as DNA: TGTGCCAGCATGGGACTAGCGGGATCCTACAATGAGCAGTTCTTC.